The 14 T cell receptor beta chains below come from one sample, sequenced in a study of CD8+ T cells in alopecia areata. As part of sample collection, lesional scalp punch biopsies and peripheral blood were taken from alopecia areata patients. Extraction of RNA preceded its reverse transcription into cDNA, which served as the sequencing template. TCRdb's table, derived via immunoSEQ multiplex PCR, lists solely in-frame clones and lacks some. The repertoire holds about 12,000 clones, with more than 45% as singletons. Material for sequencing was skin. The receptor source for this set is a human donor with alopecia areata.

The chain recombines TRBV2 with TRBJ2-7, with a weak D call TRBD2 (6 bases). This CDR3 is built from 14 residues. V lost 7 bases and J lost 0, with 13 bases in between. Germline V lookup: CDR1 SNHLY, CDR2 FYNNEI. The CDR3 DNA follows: TGTGCCAGCACCAACGGCGGGACCTCCTACGAGCAGTACTTC. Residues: CASTNGGTSYEQYF. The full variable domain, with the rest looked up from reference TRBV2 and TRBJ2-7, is EPEVTQTPSHQVTQMGQEVILRCVPISNHLYFYWYRQILGQKVEFLVSFYNNEISEKSEIFDDQFSVERPDGSNFTLKIRSTKLEDSAMYFCASTNGGTSYEQYFGPGTRLTVT.

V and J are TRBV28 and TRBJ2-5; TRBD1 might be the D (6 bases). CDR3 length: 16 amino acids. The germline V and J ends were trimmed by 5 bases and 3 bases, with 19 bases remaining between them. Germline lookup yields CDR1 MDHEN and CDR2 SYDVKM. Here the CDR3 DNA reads TGTGCCAGCAGTCTGAGCCGGGACACTCTAAAAGAGACCCAGTACTTC. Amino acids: CASSLSRDTLKETQYF.

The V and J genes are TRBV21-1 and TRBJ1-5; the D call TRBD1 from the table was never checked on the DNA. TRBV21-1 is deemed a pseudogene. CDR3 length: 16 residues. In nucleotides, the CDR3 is TGTGCCAGCAGCACCGGGACAGAGGGGGAAAATCAGCCCCAGCATTTT. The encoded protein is CASSTGTEGENQPQHF.

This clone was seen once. CDR3 nucleotides: TGCAGCGTTGCATCGGACAGGGGGCGCGAGCAGTACTTC. The encoded protein is CSVASDRGREQYF. The rearrangement links TRBV29-1 to TRBJ2-7, with 11 bases that match TRBD1. Trimming at V came to 4 bases and at J to 6 bases, leaving 5 bases not matched to a gene. The CDR3 covers 13 residues. The germline gives CDR1 SQVTM, CDR2 ANQGSEA.

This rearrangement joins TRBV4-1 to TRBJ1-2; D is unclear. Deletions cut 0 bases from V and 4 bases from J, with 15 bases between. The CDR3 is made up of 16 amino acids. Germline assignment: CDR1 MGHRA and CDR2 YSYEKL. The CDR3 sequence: CASSQEPGQFGYGYTF. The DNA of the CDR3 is TGCGCCAGCAGCCAAGAACCCGGGCAATTCGGCTATGGCTACACCTTC.

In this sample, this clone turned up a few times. The CDR3 protein is CASSLVGGPGEQFF. The DNA for the CDR3 is TGTGCCAGCAGCCTAGTGGGGGGCCCGGGTGAGCAGTTCTTC. The genes are TRBV6-1 and TRBJ2-1, with D perhaps being TRBD1 or TRBD2 (6 bases each). The V end was cut by 6 bases, the J end by 9 bases, with 18 bases between. The CDR3 runs 14 residues. Germline loops: CDR1 MNHNS, CDR2 SASEGT.

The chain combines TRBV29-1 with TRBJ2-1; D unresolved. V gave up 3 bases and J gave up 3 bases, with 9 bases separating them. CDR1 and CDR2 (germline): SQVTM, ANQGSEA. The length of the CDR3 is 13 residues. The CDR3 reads CSVDMINYNEQFF. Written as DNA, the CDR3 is TGCAGCGTTGACATGATAAACTACAATGAGCAGTTCTTC.

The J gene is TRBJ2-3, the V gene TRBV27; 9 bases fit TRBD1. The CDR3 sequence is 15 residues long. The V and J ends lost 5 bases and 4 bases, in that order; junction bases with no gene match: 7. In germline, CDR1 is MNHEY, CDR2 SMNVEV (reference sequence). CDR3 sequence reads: CASSDRGRGSDTQYF. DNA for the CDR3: TGTGCCAGCAGTGACAGGGGGAGAGGGTCAGATACGCAGTATTTT.

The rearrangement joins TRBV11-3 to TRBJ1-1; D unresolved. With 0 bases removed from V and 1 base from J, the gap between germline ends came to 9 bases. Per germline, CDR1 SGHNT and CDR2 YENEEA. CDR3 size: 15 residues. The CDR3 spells CASSLEFSRNTEAFF. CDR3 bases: TGTGCCAGCAGCTTAGAGTTTTCCAGGAACACTGAAGCTTTCTTT.

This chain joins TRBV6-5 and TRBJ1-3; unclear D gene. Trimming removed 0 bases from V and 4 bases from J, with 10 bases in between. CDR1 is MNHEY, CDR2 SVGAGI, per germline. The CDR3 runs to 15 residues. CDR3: CASSYSGTPGNTIYF. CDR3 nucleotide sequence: TGTGCCAGCAGTTACTCGGGAACACCCGGAAACACCATATATTTT.

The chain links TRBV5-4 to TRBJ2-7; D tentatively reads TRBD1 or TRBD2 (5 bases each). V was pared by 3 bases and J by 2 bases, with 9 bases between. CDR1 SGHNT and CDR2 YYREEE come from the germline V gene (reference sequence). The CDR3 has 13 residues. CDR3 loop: CASSSQGPYEQYF. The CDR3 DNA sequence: TGTGCCAGCAGCTCGCAGGGACCCTACGAGCAGTACTTC.

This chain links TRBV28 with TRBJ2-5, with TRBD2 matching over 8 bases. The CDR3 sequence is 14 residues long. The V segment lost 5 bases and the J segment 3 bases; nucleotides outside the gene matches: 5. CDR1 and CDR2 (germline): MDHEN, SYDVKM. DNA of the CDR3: TGTGCCAGCAGTAGACTAGCGAGAAAAGAGACCCAGTACTTC. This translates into CASSRLARKETQYF.

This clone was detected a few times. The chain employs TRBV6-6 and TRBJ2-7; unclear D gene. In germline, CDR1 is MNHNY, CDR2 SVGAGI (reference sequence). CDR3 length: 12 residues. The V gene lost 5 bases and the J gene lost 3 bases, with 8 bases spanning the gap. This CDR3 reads CASSLDGYEQYF. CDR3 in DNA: TGTGCCAGCAGTCTGGACGGCTACGAGCAGTACTTC.

CDR3 sequence: CASRDTDRSYEQYF. The CDR3 bases are TGTGCCAGCAGGGACACCGACAGGTCCTACGAGCAGTACTTC. The chain links TRBV6-6 to TRBJ2-7; possible D gene TRBD1, 6 bases. CDR3 length: 14 amino acids. The V gene lost 6 bases and the J gene lost 1 base, with 13 bases spanning the gap. Germline CDR1 reads MNHNY; CDR2 reads SVGAGI (reference sequence).